This T cell receptor beta chain emerged from a study of T cells after yellow fever vaccination. Findings and limits, study-wide: A small proportion of clonotypes was detected in both the CD4 and CD8 compartments.

This clonotype was recorded many times. Its target is unknown. Universal primer sites and UMIs were introduced during 5'RACE template-switching synthesis of TCR cDNA. TCRdb itself ran the 5' RACE reads through MiXCR, one entry per CDR3 protein. The table records around 400,000 distinct CDR3 sequences, roughly 12% of them present only once. Per the germline V gene, CDR1 is SGHTA and CDR2 is FQGNSA. This CDR3 is built from 14 residues. The J segment lost 5 bases and the V segment lost 5 bases, leaving 5 bases of the junction unmatched. The sequencing used PBMCs, collected on the day of the first yellow fever vaccination. This TCR came from a man between 18 and 35 years old who received the YFV17D yellow fever vaccine. The rearrangement joins TRBV7-2 to TRBJ2-3, with TRBD1 identical over 9 bases. CDR3 nucleotide sequence: TGTGCCAGCAGCCCAGGACAGGGGAGAGATACGCAGTATTTT. Amino acids: CASSPGQGRDTQYF.